What follows are 6 T cell receptor beta chains derived from one specimen sequenced in a study of OX40 agonist ivuxolimab in advanced cancers. Library method: the immunoSEQ multiplex PCR assay. TCRdb re-hosts the immuneACCESS table, in-frame sequences only. Its copies lack some clones; in the studies checked, an unresolved V gene accounts for under half of them, and the cause for the rest is not known. The sample yields some 80,000 clones; 70% to 90% were counted once. The leading ten clones occupy 20% to 25% of the sample. Material: CD4+ or CD8+ T cells sorted from blood, obtained in a trial of the OX40 agonist ivuxolimab. Receptor source: an adult with an advanced solid tumor such as melanoma, head and neck, liver or kidney cancer.

V usage is TRBV10-3 and J usage is TRBJ1-4, with a possible D match to TRBD1 (5 bases). Per the germline V gene, CDR1 is ENHRY and CDR2 is SYGVKD. The germline V and J ends were trimmed by 7 bases and 8 bases, with 14 bases remaining between them. This CDR3 has 13 amino acids. The CDR3 nucleotides read TGTGCCATCAACCAGGGAAGAGGGGAAAAACTGTTTTTT. Translating it yields CAINQGRGEKLFF.

The gene calls are TRBV10-1 and TRBJ2-7; 11 nucleotides match TRBD2. The CDR3 totals 15 residues. The germline V gene encodes CDR1 WNHNN and CDR2 SYGVQD (reference sequence). V gave up 4 bases and J gave up 3 bases; unmatched junction bases: 5. The DNA for the CDR3 is TGCGCCAGCAGTGCCCGGACTAGCGGGCTCTACGAGCAGTACTTC. Its protein is CASSARTSGLYEQYF.

This chain uses TRBV7-8 with TRBJ2-1; 7 nucleotides align to TRBD2. This CDR3 has 15 amino acids. From germline, CDR1 is SGHVS and CDR2 FQNEAQ. J lost 2 bases, V lost 0 bases, and 1 base had no gene match. CDR3 residues: CASSLAGGAYNEQFF. CDR3 in DNA: TGTGCCAGCAGCTTAGCGGGGGGGGCCTACAATGAGCAGTTCTTC.

The chain carries TRBV7-2 and TRBJ2-3, with TRBD2 matching 8 bases. CDR3 length equals 18 residues. Losses at the gene ends were 0 bases for V and 2 bases for J; bases not matched to a gene: 10. The germline V gene has CDR1 SGHTA and CDR2 FQGNSA. The CDR3 reads CASSLAYGAGGLTDTQYF. The CDR3 bases are TGTGCCAGCAGCTTAGCCTACGGGGCGGGGGGTCTCACAGATACGCAGTATTTT.

V usage is TRBV27 and J usage is TRBJ2-5; no reliable D call. Germline CDR1 reads MNHEY; CDR2 reads SMNVEV (reference sequence). The CDR3 contains 11 residues. V gave up 4 bases and J gave up 5 bases, with 5 bases separating them. DNA of the CDR3: TGTGCCAGCAGTTATGGGGAGACCCAGTACTTC. It encodes CASSYGETQYF.

The genes are TRBV2 and TRBJ2-7; D is uncertain. The V and J ends lost 8 bases and 2 bases respectively, with 13 bases between them. The CDR3 loop spans 13 amino acids. Germline V CDR1 and CDR2: SNHLY, FYNNEI. CDR3 in DNA: TGTGCCAGCCGATGGCGAGCCACCTACGAGCAGTACTTC. This gives the protein CASRWRATYEQYF.